Listed here are 20 T cell receptor beta chains from one sample, sequenced in a study of T cell responses to AZD1222 COVID-19 vaccine. Libraries were prepared by immunoSEQ multiplex PCR; TCRdb keeps only in-frame clonotypes and omits some of them. The sample lists 120,000 or so clones, 70% to 90% occurring once. The source was peripheral blood, collected on day 0 of AZD1222 vaccination. The receptors shown here come from an adult in good health.

The rearrangement joins TRBV3-1 (or the pseudogene TRBV3-2) to TRBJ2-1; 13 bases match TRBD2. CDR1 LGHDT and CDR2 YNNKEL come from the germline V gene (reference sequence). The CDR3 length is 15 residues. The V and J ends lost 4 bases and 9 bases, in that order; junction bases with no gene match: 6. CDR3 DNA sequence: TGTGCCAGCAGCCTTCGGACTAGCGGGAGCAGTGAGCAGTTCTTC. Translation: CASSLRTSGSSEQFF.

The V and J genes are TRBV20-1 and TRBJ2-5, with D unclear. The V and J ends lost 6 bases and 4 bases respectively, with 12 bases between them. Looked up from germline, CDR1 is DFQATT and CDR2 is SNEGSKA (reference sequence). CDR3 length: 12 amino acids. Here the CDR3 DNA reads TGCAGTGCGAGTCTGGTAGTAGAGACCCAGTACTTC. Residues: CSASLVVETQYF.

This rearrangement joins TRBV7-2 to TRBJ1-1; TRBD1 aligns across 12 bases. CDR3 length: 15 amino acids. J lost 6 bases, V lost 8 bases, and 10 bases had no gene match. Germline V gene data show CDR1 as SGHTA and CDR2 as FQGNSA. Written as DNA, the CDR3 is TGTGCCAGCCATCCCAGGGGGACAGGGGGCTCTGAAGCTTTCTTT. Protein: CASHPRGTGGSEAFF.

The chain couples TRBV7-3 to TRBJ2-2, with D possibly TRBD1 on 7 matching bases. The V end lost 4 bases, the J end lost 4 bases, and 10 bases lay between the germline ends. In germline, CDR1 is SGHTA, CDR2 FQGTGA. CDR3 length: 14 amino acids. CDR3 protein: CASSSQGGTGELFF. CDR3 DNA: TGTGCCAGCAGCTCCCAGGGGGGCACCGGGGAGCTGTTTTTT. The full variable domain, completed using reference TRBV7-3 and TRBJ2-2, is GAGVSQTPSNKVTEKGKYVELRCDPISGHTALYWYRQSLGQGPEFLIYFQGTGAADDSGLPNDRFFAVRPEGSVSTLKIQRTERGDSAVYLCASSSQGGTGELFFGEGSRLTVL.

The chain is built from TRBV11-1 and TRBJ2-1; D is ambiguous. V dropped 5 bases and J dropped 7 bases, with 6 bases sitting between them. Germline CDR1 is SGHAT and CDR2 is FQDESV (reference sequence). The CDR3 consists of 11 residues. CDR3 nucleotides: TGTGCCAGCAGCCCCCAAAATGAGCAGTTCTTC. Translating it yields CASSPQNEQFF.

The CDR3 spells CASSLLEGLAGGPEFF. The CDR3 coding sequence is TGTGCCAGCAGCTTACTCGAGGGACTAGCGGGAGGGCCTGAGTTCTTC. This chain connects TRBV7-9 to TRBJ2-1; TRBD2 matches at 16 bases. The ends lost 2 bases at V and 14 bases at J; junction bases unmatched: 9. The CDR3 sequence is 16 residues long. Germline loops: CDR1 SEHNR, CDR2 FQNEAQ (reference sequence).

The chain is built from TRBV19 and TRBJ2-7, with 7 bases lining up with TRBD2. Germline CDR1 and CDR2: LNHDA and SQIVND (reference sequence). V shed 3 bases, J shed 4 bases, and the junction held 9 bases outside the gene matches. The CDR3 is 15 residues long. This chain's CDR3 is CASSMAASGLYEQYF. Here the CDR3 DNA reads TGTGCCAGTAGTATGGCGGCTAGCGGACTGTACGAGCAGTACTTC.

V and J are TRBV30 and TRBJ2-2; unclear D gene. Trimming stripped 3 bases from V and 12 bases from J, with 14 bases between. The CDR3 covers 12 residues. Germline-derived CDR1 and CDR2 are GTSNPN and SVGIG (reference sequence). CDR3 nucleotide sequence: TGTGCCTGGAGGATTACGGGTAGTCAGCTGTTTTTT. Translated: CAWRITGSQLFF.

The chain combines TRBV28 with TRBJ1-2; TRBD1 matches at 9 bases. The CDR3 is 12 amino acids. The germline V gene encodes CDR1 MDHEN and CDR2 SYDVKM. V shed 9 bases, J shed 7 bases, and the junction held 6 bases outside the gene matches. CDR3 bases: TGTGCCAGTACGGGACAGGGCTCTGGCTACACCTTC. This encodes CASTGQGSGYTF.

This chain connects TRBV13 to TRBJ2-2, with D hard to call. Trimming took off 5 bases at V and 4 bases at J, with 14 bases between the two ends. This CDR3 has 15 amino acids. CDR1 and CDR2 from the germline V gene are PRHDT and FYEKMQ (reference sequence). CDR3 DNA sequence: TGTGCCAGCAGCAGACGAGGACCGAGCACCGGGGAGCTGTTTTTT. Translating it yields CASSRRGPSTGELFF.

This rearrangement joins TRBV7-2 to TRBJ1-3; D gene uncertain. This CDR3 has 13 residues. The germline V gene has CDR1 SGHTA and CDR2 FQGNSA. Between the trimmed V and J ends, which lost 4 bases and 2 bases, there was a span of 6 bases. In DNA, the CDR3 is TGTGCCAGCAGCTGGAATACTGGAAACACCATATATTTT. Amino acid sequence: CASSWNTGNTIYF.

The chain carries TRBV9 and TRBJ1-5; D remains ambiguous. Between the trimmed V and J ends, which lost 0 bases and 4 bases, there was a span of 11 bases. This CDR3 spans 15 amino acids. Germline values: CDR1 SGDLS, CDR2 YYNGEE. The DNA of the CDR3 is TGTGCCAGCAGCGTAGCCCCCCACATTAATCAGCCCCAGCATTTT. Translating gives CASSVAPHINQPQHF.

The chain uses TRBV11-3 and TRBJ2-1, with unresolved D. Germline values: CDR1 SGHNT, CDR2 YENEEA. Trimming left V 0 bases short and J 7 bases short, with 7 bases between. The CDR3 covers 13 residues. The CDR3 region has the DNA TGTGCCAGCAGCTTAGATAGGCTGAATGAGCAGTTCTTC. Translated: CASSLDRLNEQFF.

This clone occurred a few times. Written as DNA, the CDR3 is TGCGCCAGCAGCCGAGGGATGGGACAGGGAACAATCTCCTACGAGCAGTACTTC. It specifies CASSRGMGQGTISYEQYF. The J gene is TRBJ2-7, the V gene TRBV4-1; 9 nucleotides match TRBD1. V was clipped by 4 bases and J by 0 bases; unmatched bases: 13. The CDR3 runs 18 residues. The germline gives CDR1 MGHRA, CDR2 YSYEKL.

The chain joins TRBV5-1 to TRBJ2-1; tentatively, D is TRBD2 (5 bases). The CDR3 has 15 residues. The V and J ends lost 0 bases and 4 bases respectively, with 11 bases between them. Germline V gives CDR1 SGHRS, CDR2 YFSETQ. CDR3 residues: CASSLGGLAYNEQFF. CDR3 nucleotide sequence: TGCGCCAGCAGCTTGGGGGGTCTAGCTTACAATGAGCAGTTCTTC.

V gene TRBV3-1 (or the pseudogene TRBV3-2) combines with J gene TRBJ2-3; 8 bases map to TRBD2. This CDR3 has 17 amino acids. Germline-derived CDR1 and CDR2 are LGHDT and YNNKEL (reference sequence). V was clipped by 0 bases and J by 1 base; unmatched bases: 6. The CDR3 coding sequence is TGTGCCAGCAGCCAAGAGAGAGCGGGGGACCGCACAGATACGCAGTATTTT. This codes for CASSQERAGDRTDTQYF.

This chain uses TRBV18 with TRBJ2-5; no clear D gene. CDR1 is KGHSH, CDR2 LQKENI, per germline. The V gene lost 3 bases and the J gene lost 1 base, with 9 bases spanning the gap. This CDR3 comprises 14 residues. CDR3 DNA: TGTGCCAGCTCACCCCAAGGGTCCCAAGAGACCCAGTACTTC. It specifies CASSPQGSQETQYF.

This clone was recorded a few times. The chain has TRBV29-1 and TRBJ2-7; the match to TRBD2 covers 11 bases. CDR1 and CDR2 (germline): SQVTM, ANQGSEA. This CDR3 has 13 residues. J was trimmed by 5 bases and V by 7 bases; bases with no gene match: 7. Here the CDR3 DNA reads TGCAGCGATAGACTAGCGGGAAGGGACGAGCAGTACTTC. Amino acid sequence: CSDRLAGRDEQYF.

The chain uses TRBV9 and TRBJ2-6, with 9 bases aligning to TRBD1. V trimming: 4 bases; J trimming: 2 bases; junction bases outside the gene matches: 10. The germline V gene has CDR1 SGDLS and CDR2 YYNGEE. The CDR3 covers 18 residues. CDR3 in DNA: TGTGCCAGCAGCCCAGGGACAGGGTATAGCGCTGGGGCCAACGTCCTGACTTTC. This sequence encodes CASSPGTGYSAGANVLTF.

The chain recombines TRBV2 with TRBJ1-1; D may be TRBD1 (6 bases). Germline loops: CDR1 SNHLY, CDR2 FYNNEI. V lost 5 bases and J 4 bases, leaving 11 bases between the germline ends. The CDR3 length is 13 residues. In nucleotides, the CDR3 is TGTGCCAGCAGTTCTACAGGGAGCACTGAAGCTTTCTTT. Translated, it gives CASSSTGSTEAFF.